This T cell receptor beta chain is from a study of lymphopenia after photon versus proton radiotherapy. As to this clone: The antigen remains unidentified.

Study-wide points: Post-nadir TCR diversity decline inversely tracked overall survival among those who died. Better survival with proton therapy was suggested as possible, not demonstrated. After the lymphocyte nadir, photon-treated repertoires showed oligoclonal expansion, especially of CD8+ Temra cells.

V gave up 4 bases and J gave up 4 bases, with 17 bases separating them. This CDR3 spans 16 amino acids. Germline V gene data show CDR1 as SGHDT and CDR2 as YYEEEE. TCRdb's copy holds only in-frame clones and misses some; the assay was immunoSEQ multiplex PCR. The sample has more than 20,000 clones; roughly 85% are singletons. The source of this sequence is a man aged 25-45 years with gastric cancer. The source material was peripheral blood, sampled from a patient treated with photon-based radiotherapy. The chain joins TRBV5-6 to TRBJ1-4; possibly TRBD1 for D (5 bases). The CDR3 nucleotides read TGTGCCAGCAGCGCGGGACCGGGCAGCAGTAATGAAAAACTGTTTTTT. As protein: CASSAGPGSSNEKLFF.